This entry describes one T cell receptor (beta chain). The antigen is not known. This sample is part of a study of T cells in pancreatic ductal adenocarcinoma. Findings of the study overall: Enrichment of CD45RO+ effector over naive T cells in tumors may bias clonality.

V dropped 5 bases and J dropped 2; count of bases not matched to a gene: 5. The CDR3 loop spans 14 amino acids. CDR1 is LNHDA and CDR2 is SQIVND in the germline V gene (reference sequence). Method: immunoSEQ multiplex PCR; TCRdb's copy keeps in-frame clones and lacks some. Of over 90,000 clones in the sample, about 95% are singletons; the top ten hold less than 4%. The selected patients with pancreatic ductal adenocarcinoma had surgery but no neoadjuvant therapy. The TCR sequence derives from a human donor with pancreatic ductal adenocarcinoma. Sequenced input: PBMCs. The rearrangement links TRBV19 to TRBJ2-7; 8 nucleotides align to TRBD1. CDR3 region: CASSHTTGAYEQYF. CDR3 coding DNA: TGTGCCAGTAGTCATACGACAGGGGCCTACGAGCAGTACTTC. Full variable domain (missing parts from reference TRBV19 and TRBJ2-7): DGGITQSPKYLFRKEGQNVTLSCEQNLNHDAMYWYRQDPGQGLRLIYYSQIVNDFQKGDIAEGYSVSREKKESFPLTVTSAQKNPTAFYLCASSHTTGAYEQYFGPGTRLTVT.